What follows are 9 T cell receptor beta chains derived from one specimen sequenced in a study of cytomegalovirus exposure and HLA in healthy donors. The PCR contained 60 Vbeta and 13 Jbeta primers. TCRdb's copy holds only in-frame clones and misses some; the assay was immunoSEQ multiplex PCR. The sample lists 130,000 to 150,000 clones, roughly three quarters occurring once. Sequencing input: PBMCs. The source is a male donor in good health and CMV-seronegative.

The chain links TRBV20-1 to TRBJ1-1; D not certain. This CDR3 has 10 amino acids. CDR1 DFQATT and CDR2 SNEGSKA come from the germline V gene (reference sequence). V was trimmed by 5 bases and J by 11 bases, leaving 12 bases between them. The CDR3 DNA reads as TGCAGTGCTTTCTGGGGAGACGCTTTCTTT. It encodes CSAFWGDAFF.

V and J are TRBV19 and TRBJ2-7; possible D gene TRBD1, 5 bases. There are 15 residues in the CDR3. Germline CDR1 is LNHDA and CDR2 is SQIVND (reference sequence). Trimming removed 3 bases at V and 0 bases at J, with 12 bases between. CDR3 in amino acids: CASSITRVSSYEQYF. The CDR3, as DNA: TGTGCCAGTAGTATCACCAGGGTTAGCTCCTACGAGCAGTACTTC.

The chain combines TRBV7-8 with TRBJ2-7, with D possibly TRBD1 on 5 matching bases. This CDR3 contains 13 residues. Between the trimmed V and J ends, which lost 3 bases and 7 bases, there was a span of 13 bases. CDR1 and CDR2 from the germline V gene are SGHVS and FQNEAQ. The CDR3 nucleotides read TGTGCCAGCAGCTTGGGGCAGGCTGGAGAGCAGTACTTC. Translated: CASSLGQAGEQYF.

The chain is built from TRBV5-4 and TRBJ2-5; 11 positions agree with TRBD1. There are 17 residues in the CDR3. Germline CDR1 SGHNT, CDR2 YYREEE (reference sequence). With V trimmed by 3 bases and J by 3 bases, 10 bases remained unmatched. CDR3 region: CASSYGTGGTFKETQYF. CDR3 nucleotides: TGTGCCAGCAGCTACGGGACAGGGGGTACTTTTAAAGAGACCCAGTACTTC.

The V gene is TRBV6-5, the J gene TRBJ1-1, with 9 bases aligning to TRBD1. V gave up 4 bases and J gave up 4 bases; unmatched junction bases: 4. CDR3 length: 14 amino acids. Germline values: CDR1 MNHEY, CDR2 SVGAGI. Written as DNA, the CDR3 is TGTGCCAGCAGTTCGACAGGGGGTGCCACTGAAGCTTTCTTT. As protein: CASSSTGGATEAFF.

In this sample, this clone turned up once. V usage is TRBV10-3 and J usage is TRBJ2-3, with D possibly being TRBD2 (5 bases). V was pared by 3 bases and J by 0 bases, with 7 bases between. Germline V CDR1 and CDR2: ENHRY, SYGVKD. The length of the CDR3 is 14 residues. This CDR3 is CAISDRGSTDTQYF. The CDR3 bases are TGTGCCATCAGTGACCGGGGAAGCACAGATACGCAGTATTTT.

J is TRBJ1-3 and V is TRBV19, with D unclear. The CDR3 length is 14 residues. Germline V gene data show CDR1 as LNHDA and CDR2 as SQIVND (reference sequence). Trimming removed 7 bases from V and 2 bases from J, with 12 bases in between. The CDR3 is CASKEAFAGNTIYF. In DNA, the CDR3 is TGTGCCAGTAAGGAGGCATTTGCTGGAAACACCATATATTTT.

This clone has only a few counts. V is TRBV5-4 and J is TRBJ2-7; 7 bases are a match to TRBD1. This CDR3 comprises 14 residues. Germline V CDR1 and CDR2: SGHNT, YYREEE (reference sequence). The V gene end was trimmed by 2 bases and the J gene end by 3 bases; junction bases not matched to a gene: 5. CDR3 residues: CASSLGSGGYEQYF. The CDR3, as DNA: TGTGCCAGCAGCTTAGGCTCAGGGGGCTACGAGCAGTACTTC.

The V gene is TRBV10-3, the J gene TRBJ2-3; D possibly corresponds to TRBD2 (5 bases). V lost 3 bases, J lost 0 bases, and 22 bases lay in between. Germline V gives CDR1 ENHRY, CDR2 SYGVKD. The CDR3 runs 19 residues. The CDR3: CAISDRRGGSSSSTDTQYF. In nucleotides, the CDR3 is TGTGCCATCAGTGACCGACGAGGCGGCTCTAGCTCTAGCACAGATACGCAGTATTTT.